The next 19 T cell receptor beta chains were all read from a single sample in a study of blood T cell repertoires in COVID-19. The assay was immunoSEQ multiplex PCR, and TCRdb's table has in-frame clones only and misses some. The sample comprises 45,000 to 60,000 clones, over 80% of which are singletons, and over 10% rests with the top ten. The sample comprised peripheral blood. Source of these receptors: a human donor in a cohort sampled during active COVID-19.

This chain uses TRBV5-5 with TRBJ1-2; weak D call: TRBD1 (5 bases). CDR3 size: 15 residues. With 2 bases removed from V and 3 bases from J, the gap between germline ends came to 14 bases. The germline V gene encodes CDR1 SGHKS and CDR2 YYEKEE (reference sequence). The CDR3 DNA reads as TGTGCCAGCAGCTTTGGGGACGGGAGGGACTATGGCTACACCTTC. It translates to CASSFGDGRDYGYTF.

This clone was observed a single time. This chain links TRBV6-1 with TRBJ2-1, with TRBD1 as a possible D gene (6 bases). This CDR3 has 17 residues. Germline V gene lookup returns CDR1 MNHNS and CDR2 SASEGT. V gave up 4 bases and J gave up 2 bases, with 18 bases separating them. CDR3 loop: CASSVVPQGVTYNEQFF. The CDR3 DNA sequence: TGTGCCAGCAGTGTAGTGCCACAGGGTGTAACCTACAATGAGCAGTTCTTC.

The chain carries TRBV30 and TRBJ2-4; perhaps TRBD2 as D (6 bases). The CDR3 runs 18 residues. The V end was cut by 0 bases, the J end by 1 base, with 19 bases between. Per germline, CDR1 GTSNPN and CDR2 SVGIG (reference sequence). CDR3 in DNA: TGTGCCTGGAGTGTCTGGACGGCGGGGCAGCTGGCCAAAAACATTCAGTACTTC. Translation: CAWSVWTAGQLAKNIQYF.

V usage is TRBV19 and J usage is TRBJ1-2; possibly TRBD1 for D (5 bases). The germline V and J ends were trimmed by 4 bases and 6 bases, with 21 bases remaining between them. The germline gives CDR1 LNHDA, CDR2 SQIVND (reference sequence). The CDR3 consists of 16 residues. The CDR3 protein is CASSSRGQEGRNGYTF. In DNA, the CDR3 is TGTGCCAGTAGTAGTCGGGGTCAGGAGGGGCGTAATGGCTACACCTTC.

The V gene is TRBV3-1 (or the pseudogene TRBV3-2), the J gene TRBJ1-6; 7 nucleotides agree with TRBD1. The V and J ends lost 4 bases and 9 bases, in that order; junction bases with no gene match: 9. Germline-derived CDR1 and CDR2 are LGHDT and YNNKEL (reference sequence). The CDR3 has 15 residues. The chain's CDR3 is CASSPAGTVASPLHF. CDR3 bases: TGTGCCAGCAGCCCGGCCGGGACAGTGGCTTCACCCCTCCACTTT.

The table lists this clone with a count of one. The chain employs TRBV3-1 (or the pseudogene TRBV3-2) and TRBJ1-4; 8 nucleotides line up with TRBD1. V was clipped by 7 bases and J by 7 bases; unmatched bases: 8. Germline CDR1 LGHDT, CDR2 YNNKEL (reference sequence). The CDR3 length is 14 residues. The CDR3 sequence is CASTSQGVGEKLFF. Written as DNA, the CDR3 is TGTGCCAGCACCTCACAGGGGGTGGGTGAAAAACTGTTTTTT.

The J gene is TRBJ2-6, the V gene TRBV5-4, with D possibly TRBD2 on 6 matching bases. Germline V gene data show CDR1 as SGHNT and CDR2 as YYREEE (reference sequence). CDR3 length equals 17 residues. V was shortened by 0 bases and J by 1 base, with 11 bases between the two germline ends. The CDR3 region is CASSLASGGSGANVLTF. The CDR3 nucleotides read TGTGCCAGCAGCTTGGCCTCCGGGGGATCTGGGGCCAACGTCCTGACTTTC.

J is TRBJ2-7 and V is TRBV11-2; TRBD2 matches 9 bases. This CDR3 region has 15 residues. J was trimmed by 4 bases and V by 1 base; bases with no gene match: 5. Germline loops: CDR1 SGHAT, CDR2 FQNNGV. CDR3 DNA: TGTGCCAGCAGCTTAGTGACAGCGGGGGGTTACGAGCAGTACTTC. It translates to CASSLVTAGGYEQYF.

The CDR3 protein is CASSLMDRPSYEQYF. CDR3 nucleotide sequence: TGTGCCAGCAGCTTAATGGACAGGCCGTCCTACGAGCAGTACTTC. V is TRBV7-9 and J is TRBJ2-7; 7 bases match TRBD1. Trimming removed 2 bases from V and 1 base from J; junction bases left unmatched: 5. In germline, CDR1 is SEHNR, CDR2 FQNEAQ (reference sequence). The CDR3 runs 15 residues.

This clone occurred once. The chain carries TRBV19 and TRBJ2-5; tentative D call: TRBD1 (6 bases). This CDR3 comprises 15 residues. Per the germline V gene, CDR1 is LNHDA and CDR2 is SQIVND (reference sequence). V lost 3 bases and J lost 5, with 16 bases in between. The CDR3 spells CASSIRGRGSETQYF. The CDR3 DNA reads TGTGCCAGTAGTATTCGAGGCAGGGGATCGGAGACCCAGTACTTC.

The sample holds many counts of this clone. The chain couples TRBV14 to TRBJ1-3, with D possibly matching TRBD1 (5 bases). The V end lost 1 base, the J end lost 2 bases, and 9 bases lay between the germline ends. The V gene's germline CDR1 is SGHDN and CDR2 FVKESK. The CDR3 length is 15 residues. This chain's CDR3 is CASSQGQFAGNTIYF. DNA for the CDR3: TGTGCCAGCAGCCAAGGACAGTTTGCTGGAAACACCATATATTTT.

The chain is built from TRBV5-1 and TRBJ2-7, with 11 bases matching TRBD1. V shed 4 bases, J shed 7 bases, and the junction held 10 bases outside the gene matches. The CDR3 is made up of 15 amino acids. CDR1 and CDR2 (germline): SGHRS, YFSETQ. The CDR3 spells CASSISGTGGREQYF. As DNA, the CDR3 is TGCGCCAGCAGCATCTCCGGGACAGGGGGTAGAGAGCAGTACTTC.

The V call is TRBV7-6, the J call TRBJ2-3, with TRBD1 as a possible D gene (5 bases). The CDR3 sequence is 16 residues long. V lost 11 bases to trimming and J lost 0 bases, with 21 bases between them. Looked up from germline, CDR1 is SGHVS and CDR2 is FNYEAQ. The CDR3 protein is CACSPQGVGSTDTQYF. CDR3 sequence (DNA): TGTGCCTGTTCCCCCCAGGGCGTCGGTAGCACAGATACGCAGTATTTT.

This chain joins TRBV5-1 and TRBJ2-5; 13 bases are a match to TRBD2. CDR1 is SGHRS, CDR2 YFSETQ, per germline. The CDR3 is 18 amino acids. V lost 5 bases, J lost 4 bases, and 14 bases stayed unmatched. CDR3 loop: CASSIRMTSGGISETQYF. CDR3 DNA sequence: TGCGCCAGCAGTATTAGGATGACTAGCGGGGGGATTTCAGAGACCCAGTACTTC. Complete variable domain (other parts from reference TRBV5-1 and TRBJ2-5): KAGVTQTPRYLIKTRGQQVTLSCSPISGHRSVSWYQQTPGQGLQFLFEYFSETQRNKGNFPGRFSGRQFSNSRSEMNVSTLELGDSALYLCASSIRMTSGGISETQYFGPGTRLLVL.

The CDR3 reads CASSPGASGYTDTQYF. The CDR3 nucleotides read TGCGCCAGCAGCCCTGGGGCTAGCGGTTACACAGATACGCAGTATTTT. The genes are TRBV4-3 and TRBJ2-3; 7 nucleotides agree with TRBD2. The CDR3 is 16 residues long. With 4 bases clipped from V and 2 bases from J, the junction kept 9 bases outside the gene matches. Germline CDR1 LGHNA, CDR2 YSLEER.

The chain recombines TRBV5-6 with TRBJ1-2; possibly TRBD1 for D (5 bases). Trimming removed 4 bases from V and 8 bases from J, with 21 bases in between. CDR3 length: 15 residues. Germline assignment: CDR1 SGHDT and CDR2 YYEEEE. The CDR3 spells CASSGGGSVREGYTF. CDR3 in DNA: TGTGCCAGCAGCGGGGGAGGTTCGGTGCGCGAAGGCTACACCTTC. The variable domain in full, with the rest retrieved from reference TRBV5-6 and TRBJ1-2, is DAGVTQSPTHLIKTRGQQVTLRCSPKSGHDTVSWYQQALGQGPQFIFQYYEEEERQRGNFPDRFSGHQFPNYSSELNVNALLLGDSALYLCASSGGGSVREGYTFGSGTRLTVV.

This clone appeared once. The chain couples TRBV27 to TRBJ1-1; no reliable D call. The CDR3 has 11 amino acids. Trimming cost V 5 bases and J 4 bases, with 5 bases left between them. The germline gives CDR1 MNHEY, CDR2 SMNVEV (reference sequence). The DNA for the CDR3 is TGTGCCAGCAGTCTCGGCACTGAAGCTTTCTTT. This codes for CASSLGTEAFF.

The rearrangement links TRBV4-1 to TRBJ1-6; a possible D gene is TRBD1 (6 bases). CDR3 size: 15 residues. V was cut by 4 bases and J by 9 bases, with 16 bases left in between. Germline V gene lookup returns CDR1 MGHRA and CDR2 YSYEKL. The CDR3 loop is CASSPTVPRGSPLHF. The CDR3 DNA is TGCGCCAGCAGCCCCACTGTCCCCAGGGGTTCACCCCTCCACTTT.

The chain is built from TRBV4-1 and TRBJ2-3; 10 nucleotides agree with TRBD2. Germline CDR1 reads MGHRA; CDR2 reads YSYEKL. V lost 3 bases and J lost 4; bases outside the gene matches: 7. The CDR3 loop spans 16 amino acids. CDR3 protein: CASSQEAGGPADTQYF. The CDR3 DNA reads TGCGCCAGCAGCCAGGAAGCGGGGGGGCCCGCAGATACGCAGTATTTT.